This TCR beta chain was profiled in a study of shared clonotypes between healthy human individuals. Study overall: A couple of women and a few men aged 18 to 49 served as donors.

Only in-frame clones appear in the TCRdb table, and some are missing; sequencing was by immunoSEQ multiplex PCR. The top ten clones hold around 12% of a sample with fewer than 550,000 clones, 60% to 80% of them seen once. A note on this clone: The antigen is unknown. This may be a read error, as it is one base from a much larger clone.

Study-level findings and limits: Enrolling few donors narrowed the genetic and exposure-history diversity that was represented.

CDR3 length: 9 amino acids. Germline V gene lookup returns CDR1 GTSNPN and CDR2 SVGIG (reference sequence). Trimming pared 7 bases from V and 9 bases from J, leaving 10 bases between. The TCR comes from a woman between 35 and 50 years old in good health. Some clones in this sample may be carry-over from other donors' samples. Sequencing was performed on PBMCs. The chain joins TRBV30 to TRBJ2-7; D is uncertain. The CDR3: CAFSGVQYF. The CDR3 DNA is TGTGCCTTCAGTGGTGTGCAGTACTTC.